The 6 T cell receptor beta chains below all came from one sample that was sequenced in a study of siplizumab effects on memory and regulatory T cells. Assay: immunoSEQ multiplex PCR; the TCRdb copy retains only in-frame clones and omits some. This sample has 100,000 to 120,000 clones, with around nine tenths found just once. The sequenced sample consisted of CD4+ T cells sorted from blood. Every receptor here comes from a human donor in good health.

The chain joins TRBV6-5 to TRBJ2-5; D call uncertain. Germline CDR1 MNHEY, CDR2 SVGAGI. The CDR3 length is 14 residues. V lost 5 bases, J lost 2 bases, and 12 bases lay in between. CDR3 DNA: TGTGCCAGCAGTAATGGACGCGTACAAGAGACCCAGTACTTC. This encodes CASSNGRVQETQYF.

The chain recombines TRBV6-5 with TRBJ2-5, with D possibly being TRBD1 (5 bases). The CDR3 consists of 13 residues. V dropped 4 bases and J dropped 7 bases, with 13 bases sitting between them. Germline loops: CDR1 MNHEY, CDR2 SVGAGI. The CDR3 nucleotides read TGTGCCAGCAGTTTACCGGACACACGGACCCAGTACTTC. Its translation: CASSLPDTRTQYF.

The V call is TRBV6-5, the J call TRBJ2-1; no clear D gene. Germline-derived CDR1 and CDR2 are MNHEY and SVGAGI. V was clipped by 6 bases and J by 9 bases, with 15 bases between them. The CDR3 runs 13 residues. CDR3 DNA sequence: TGTGCCAGCAGCCGCGGTTACTCGGGTGAGCAGTTCTTC. This gives the protein CASSRGYSGEQFF.

This clone was counted between two and nine times. The same CDR3 also results from other DNA sequences found in this sample. This rearrangement joins TRBV20-1 to TRBJ1-1; D not resolved. Germline-derived CDR1 and CDR2 are DFQATT and SNEGSKA (reference sequence). The CDR3 loop spans 11 amino acids. The V gene lost 6 bases and the J gene lost 1 base, with 6 bases spanning the gap. CDR3 region: CSARENTEAFF. CDR3 nucleotides: TGCAGTGCGCGGGAGAACACTGAAGCTTTCTTT.

J is TRBJ1-2 and V is TRBV7-2, with TRBD1 identical over 7 bases. The V and J ends lost 3 bases and 0 bases, in that order; junction bases with no gene match: 4. Germline CDR1 SGHTA, CDR2 FQGNSA. The CDR3 consists of 15 residues. Here the CDR3 DNA reads TGTGCCAGCAGCTTGGGACAGCTAGCTAACTATGGCTACACCTTC. It is translated as CASSLGQLANYGYTF.

The genes are TRBV19 and TRBJ2-5; tentatively, D is TRBD1 (5 bases). Germline V lookup: CDR1 LNHDA, CDR2 SQIVND (reference sequence). The CDR3 has 15 residues. V was clipped by 0 bases and J by 2 bases, with 10 bases between them. CDR3 in DNA: TGTGCCAGTAGTATAGATCCGCACAGGCAAGAGACCCAGTACTTC. Residues: CASSIDPHRQETQYF.